The rows below give T cell receptor beta chains drawn from one sample of a study of blood T cell dynamics during melanoma immunotherapy. Measured with immunoSEQ multiplex PCR; TCRdb has only the in-frame clones, and not every one. The sample includes more than 8,000 clones, approximately 90% seen only once; the top ten take around 2.5%. The material sequenced was blood, taken from a patient treated with checkpoint blockade. The receptors here all came from a human donor with melanoma. The CDR3 runs from the conserved cysteine through the conserved F or W. The D gene is left open where the match is weak. Where a row states a size, it is once, few, many or the class of an expanded clone; other rows omit it.

>TRBJ1-5|-|TRBV6-5|-
CATSGGRSNQPQHF
TGTGCCACTTCTGGAGGGAGGAGCAATCAGCCCCAGCATTTT
>TRBJ2-6|-|TRBV9|TRBD2
CASSVGAAGEVGANVLTF
TGTGCCAGCAGCGTAGGGGCCGCGGGAGAGGTTGGGGCCAACGTCCTGACTTTC
>TRBJ1-2|-|TRBV7-9|TRBD1
CASSSTGGVRSYGYTF
TGTGCCAGCAGCTCAACAGGGGGCGTAAGGAGCTATGGCTACACCTTC
>TRBJ1-1|-|TRBV6-5|-
CASSYEAGVDTEAFF
TGTGCCAGCAGTTACGAGGCAGGGGTGGACACTGAAGCTTTCTTT
>TRBJ1-1|-|TRBV19|-
CASSMGARTALNTEAFF
TGTGCCAGTAGTATGGGGGCCCGGACAGCTCTTAACACTGAAGCTTTCTTT
>TRBJ2-6|-|TRBV5-5|-
CASSLGQRYSGANVLTF
TGTGCCAGCAGCTTGGGACAGCGGTACTCTGGGGCCAACGTCCTGACTTTC
>TRBJ2-7|-|TRBV23-1|-
CASSQSAFPTSDPHRGSLYEQYF
TGCGCCAGCAGTCAATCAGCCTTCCCCACTAGCGACCCGCACAGGGGAAGCCTTTACGAGCAGTACTTC
>TRBJ1-1|few|TRBV4-2|-
CASSQGLQMQAFF
TGTGCCAGCAGCCAAGGACTTCAGATGCAAGCTTTCTTT
>TRBJ2-7|-|TRBV5-1|-
CASSPGQGFTYEQYF
TGCGCCAGCAGCCCCGGGCAGGGGTTCACCTACGAGCAGTACTTC
>TRBJ1-1|-|TRBV19|TRBD1
CASTATGADEAFF
TGTGCCAGTACCGCCACAGGGGCGGATGAAGCTTTCTTT
>TRBJ1-1|-|TRBV11-3|TRBD1
CASSLGGDRGAEAFF
TGTGCCAGCAGCCTCGGAGGGGACAGGGGGGCTGAAGCTTTCTTT
>TRBJ2-7|-|TRBV2|-
CASSLRQDRTYEQYF
TGTGCCAGCAGTCTGAGACAGGACCGTACCTACGAGCAGTACTTC
>TRBJ2-6|-|TRBV6-5|-
CASQSSGANVLTF
TGTGCCAGTCAGAGCTCTGGGGCCAACGTCCTGACTTTC
>TRBJ2-1|-|TRBV4-3|-
CASSQGGSPYNEQFF
TGCGCCAGCAGCCAAGGGGGCAGCCCCTACAATGAGCAGTTCTTC
>TRBJ1-1|once|TRBV2|-
CARVTGGTNTEAFF
TGTGCCAGGGTGACCGGAGGGACGAACACTGAAGCTTTCTTT
>TRBJ2-6|-|TRBV4-3|TRBD1
CASSQDAGQGARGANVLTF
TGCGCCAGCAGCCAAGATGCGGGGCAGGGGGCGCGTGGGGCCAACGTCCTGACTTTC
>TRBJ1-4|-|TRBV7-9|-
CASSSPTGRLFF
TGTGCCAGCAGCTCTCCGACTGGGAGACTGTTTTTT
>TRBJ1-2|-|TRBV30|-
CAWSENYGYTF
TGTGCCTGGAGCGAAAACTATGGCTACACCTTC
>TRBJ1-1|-|TRBV9|-
CASSVDAGRTEAFF
TGTGCCAGCAGCGTAGATGCAGGGAGGACTGAAGCTTTCTTT
>TRBJ2-7|few|TRBV19|-
CASSTSWGEEQYF
TGTGCCAGTAGTACCTCATGGGGGGAAGAGCAGTACTTC